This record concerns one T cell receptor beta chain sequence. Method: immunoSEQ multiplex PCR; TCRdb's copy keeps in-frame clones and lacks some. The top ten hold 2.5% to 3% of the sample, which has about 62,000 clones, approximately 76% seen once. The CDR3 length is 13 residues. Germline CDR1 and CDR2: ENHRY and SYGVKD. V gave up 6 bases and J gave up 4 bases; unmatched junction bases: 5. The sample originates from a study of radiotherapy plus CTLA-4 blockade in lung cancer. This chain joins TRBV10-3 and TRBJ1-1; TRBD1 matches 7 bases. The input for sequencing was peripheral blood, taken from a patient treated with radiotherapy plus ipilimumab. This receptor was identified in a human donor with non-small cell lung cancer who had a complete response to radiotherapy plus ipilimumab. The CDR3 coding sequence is TGTGCCATCAGCCCAGACAGGGCCACTGAAGCTTTCTTT. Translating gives CAISPDRATEAFF.